These 24 T cell receptor beta chains originate from one sample sequenced in a study of regulatory T cells in long-lasting Graves disease. TCR beta libraries were built with iRepertoire HTBI primers and Arm-PCR of CDR3 regions. TCRdb reanalysed the multiplex PCR reads using MiXCR and keeps one entry per CDR3 protein. The data hold more than 650,000 distinct CDR3 sequences, with around 30% observed a single time. The time point is: persistent/refractory GD, antithyroid drugs over 5 years with positive TRAb. With RNA extracted from PBMCs as input, the TCR library was made. The source material was peripheral blood mononuclear cells (PBMCs), sampled when the disease was refractory, from a patient treated with antithyroid drugs. The receptors stem from a female donor with Graves disease.

This clonotype occurred many times. The chain carries TRBV12-3 or TRBV12-4 and TRBJ1-4; D is ambiguous. This CDR3 has 15 amino acids. Trimming pared 5 bases from V and 7 bases from J, leaving 17 bases between. The DNA for the CDR3 is TGTGCCAGCAGTACCCATAGGGTGGGAGGTGAAAAACTGTTTTTT. Translated, it gives CASSTHRVGGEKLFF.

This clonotype was observed a handful of times. The genes are TRBV3-1 and TRBJ1-2; D is unclear. The ends were cut back, 0 bases at V and 5 bases at J, with 13 bases in the middle. CDR1 is LGHDT, CDR2 YNNKEL, per germline (reference sequence). This CDR3 has 15 amino acids. In DNA, the CDR3 is TGTGCCAGCAGCCAAGAGTCTCTTAGCAGATATGGCTACACCTTC. This translates into CASSQESLSRYGYTF.

The rearrangement links TRBV12-3 or TRBV12-4 to TRBJ1-3; D not certain. The CDR3 runs 14 residues. The germline V and J ends were trimmed by 5 bases and 1 base, with 9 bases remaining between them. The CDR3 DNA sequence: TGTGCCAGCAGTGACCCCTCGTCTGGAAACACCATATATTTT. Encoded protein: CASSDPSSGNTIYF.

This clonotype has more than one count but fewer than ten. The J gene is TRBJ2-7, the V gene TRBV6-2 or TRBV6-3; D possibly corresponds to TRBD1 (6 bases). CDR1 MNHEY and CDR2 SVGEGT come from the germline V gene. The germline V and J ends were trimmed by 0 bases and 4 bases, with 16 bases remaining between them. This CDR3 spans 16 amino acids. CDR3 bases: TGTGCCAGCAGTTACTCGAACCCCGCTCAGGGGTACGAGCAGTACTTC. This codes for CASSYSNPAQGYEQYF.

This sequence joins TRBV18 and TRBJ2-7, with D unclear. The V and J ends lost 3 bases and 3 bases respectively, with 9 bases between them. The CDR3 length is 13 residues. The germline gives CDR1 KGHSH, CDR2 LQKENI. The CDR3 DNA reads TGTGCCAGCTCACCGGTGGCTGACTACGAGCAGTACTTC. Translated, it gives CASSPVADYEQYF.

The chain employs TRBV13 and TRBJ1-1, with unresolved D. The CDR3 is 12 amino acids. The V end was cut by 2 bases, the J end by 6 bases, with 7 bases between. Germline V gives CDR1 PRHDT, CDR2 FYEKMQ (reference sequence). CDR3 coding DNA: TGTGCCAGCAGCTTATTGGGTTCTGAAGCTTTCTTT. Residues: CASSLLGSEAFF.

This clonotype was seen at least ten times. This chain links TRBV3-1 with TRBJ1-5; D uncertain. V lost 0 bases, J lost 9 bases, and 9 bases lay in between. The CDR3 is made up of 13 amino acids. From germline, CDR1 is LGHDT and CDR2 YNNKEL (reference sequence). The CDR3: CASSQDWTRPQHF. The CDR3 DNA follows: TGTGCCAGCAGCCAAGATTGGACGCGGCCCCAGCATTTT.

The chain uses TRBV27 and TRBJ1-1, with 9 bases identical to TRBD1. The V gene's germline CDR1 is MNHEY and CDR2 SMNVEV (reference sequence). V shed 5 bases, J shed 1 base, and the junction held 5 bases outside the gene matches. CDR3 length: 15 residues. The chain's CDR3 is CASSMSGQGNTEAFF. The CDR3 DNA follows: TGTGCCAGCAGTATGTCGGGACAGGGGAACACTGAAGCTTTCTTT.

With respect to this clonotype: Being one base from a much bigger clone, this may be a read error. The chain joins TRBV28 to TRBJ1-1, with TRBD1 identical over 9 bases. With V trimmed by 6 bases and J by 2 bases, 10 bases remained unmatched. Germline assignment: CDR1 MDHEN and CDR2 SYDVKM. The CDR3 spans 16 residues. The CDR3 sequence: CASSLRTGDINTEAFF. Written as DNA, the CDR3 is TGTGCCAGCAGCTTGCGGACAGGGGATATAAACACTGAAGCTTTCTTT.

The chain couples TRBV27 to TRBJ1-2; D uncertain. CDR1 and CDR2 (germline): MNHEY, SMNVEV (reference sequence). V was shortened by 0 bases and J by 4 bases, with 9 bases between the two germline ends. The CDR3 runs to 14 residues. The CDR3, as DNA: TGTGCCAGCAGTTTATCGGAAGGCACCTATGGCTACACCTTC. Protein product: CASSLSEGTYGYTF.

This clonotype was counted only a few times. The chain carries TRBV6-9 and TRBJ1-2; 7 nucleotides match TRBD1. CDR1 is MNHGY, CDR2 SVAAGI, per germline. The ends lost 4 bases at V and 5 bases at J; junction bases unmatched: 16. CDR3 length equals 17 residues. CDR3 coding DNA: TGTGCCAGCAGTTTTGGGATGTCGGGAGGGGGCATTTATGGCTACACCTTC. It codes for CASSFGMSGGGIYGYTF.

The chain uses TRBV7-2 and TRBJ2-7; 10 positions agree with TRBD1. There are 16 residues in the CDR3. Per the germline V gene, CDR1 is SGHTA and CDR2 is FQGNSA. The V gene end was trimmed by 4 bases and the J gene end by 2 bases; junction bases not matched to a gene: 8. The CDR3 is CASSSGTGARAYEQYF. CDR3 nucleotides: TGTGCCAGCAGCTCCGGGACAGGGGCGAGGGCCTACGAGCAGTACTTC.

The gene calls are TRBV5-1 and TRBJ2-7; 7 positions match TRBD1. Trimming cost V 4 bases and J 4 bases; bases outside gene matches: 11. This CDR3 contains 15 residues. Germline CDR1 reads SGHRS; CDR2 reads YFSETQ. CDR3 amino acids: CASSKRQGRPYEQYF. The CDR3 DNA is TGCGCCAGCAGCAAGAGACAGGGACGACCTTACGAGCAGTACTTC.

This chain links TRBV19 with TRBJ1-2; no firm D call. This CDR3 has 14 amino acids. Germline CDR1 and CDR2: LNHDA and SQIVND (reference sequence). Trimming cost V 6 bases and J 0 bases, with 11 bases left between them. The CDR3 spells CASRPRGTNYGYTF. Here the CDR3 DNA reads TGTGCCAGTAGGCCCCGAGGGACTAACTATGGCTACACCTTC.

The chain employs TRBV15 and TRBJ1-6; D remains ambiguous. Germline lookup yields CDR1 LNHNV and CDR2 YYDKDF (reference sequence). The CDR3 loop spans 15 amino acids. Trimming removed 3 bases at V and 7 bases at J, with 13 bases between. CDR3 amino acids: CATSSGLAGNSPLHF. CDR3 nucleotide sequence: TGTGCCACCAGCAGTGGACTCGCCGGGAATTCACCCCTCCACTTT.

For the CDR3, the DNA is TGTGCCAGCAGCCAACCCGGGACAGGGGTCCATGAGCAGTTCTTC. This sequence encodes CASSQPGTGVHEQFF. The V call is TRBV3-1, the J call TRBJ2-1; TRBD1 matches 10 bases. The J segment lost 8 bases and the V segment lost 2 bases, leaving 6 bases of the junction unmatched. The CDR3 sequence is 15 residues long. Germline CDR1 reads LGHDT; CDR2 reads YNNKEL (reference sequence).

The chain joins TRBV3-1 to TRBJ2-7, with 11 nucleotides matching TRBD2. The germline CDR1 and CDR2 sequences are LGHDT and YNNKEL (reference sequence). The CDR3 has 17 amino acids. V shed 0 bases and J 8 bases; nucleotides not matched to a gene: 12. The CDR3 region is CASSQDVLAGGSNKQYF. The CDR3 DNA sequence: TGTGCCAGCAGCCAAGACGTGCTAGCGGGAGGAAGCAACAAGCAGTACTTC.

This clonotype was recorded many times. The chain carries TRBV28 and TRBJ1-1, with TRBD1 identical over 7 bases. Germline trimming cut 4 bases from V and 4 bases from J; bases unmatched to any gene: 6. This CDR3 is 14 amino acids long. The germline V gene has CDR1 MDHEN and CDR2 SYDVKM. CDR3 sequence (DNA): TGTGCCAGCAGTTACAATTCAGGGGGCACTGAAGCTTTCTTT. Translated, it gives CASSYNSGGTEAFF.

This clonotype was detected a few times. This chain joins TRBV12-3 or TRBV12-4 and TRBJ1-1; perhaps TRBD1 as D (5 bases). CDR3 length: 14 residues. V lost 2 bases and J lost 5, with 12 bases in between. The CDR3 DNA follows: TGTGCCAGCAGTTTAAGGCGGGGGAGTACTGAAGCTTTCTTT. Translation gives CASSLRRGSTEAFF.

The J gene is TRBJ1-3, the V gene TRBV5-1; D gene uncertain. Trimming shortened V by 0 bases and J by 0 bases, and 7 bases separated the two germline ends. Germline loops: CDR1 SGHRS, CDR2 YFSETQ. CDR3 length: 15 residues. CDR3 residues: CASSLEAISGNTIYF. The DNA for the CDR3 is TGCGCCAGCAGCTTGGAGGCAATCTCTGGAAACACCATATATTTT.

The chain combines TRBV7-9 with TRBJ1-2; D is unresolved. The CDR3 extends over 14 amino acids. V lost 4 bases, J lost 3 bases, and 12 bases lay in between. Germline V CDR1 and CDR2: SEHNR, FQNEAQ (reference sequence). The CDR3 region has the DNA TGTGCCAGCAGCTCAATAAACAAGGACTATGGCTACACCTTC. It translates to CASSSINKDYGYTF.

The chain uses TRBV20-1 and TRBJ1-1; TRBD1 matches at 8 bases. The CDR3 length is 12 residues. Per the germline V gene, CDR1 is DFQATT and CDR2 is SNEGSKA (reference sequence). With 2 bases clipped from V and 6 bases from J, the junction kept 2 bases outside the gene matches. This chain's CDR3 is CSARQGASEAFF. CDR3 nucleotide sequence: TGCAGTGCTAGACAGGGGGCCTCTGAAGCTTTCTTT.

The CDR3 DNA follows: TGTGCCTGGGAGGCGGACATGAACACTGAAGCTTTCTTT. As protein: CAWEADMNTEAFF. The V and J genes are TRBV30 and TRBJ1-1; perhaps TRBD1 as D (5 bases). Per germline, CDR1 GTSNPN and CDR2 SVGIG (reference sequence). The CDR3 length is 13 residues. Trimming left V 5 bases short and J 0 bases short, with 10 bases between.

The V gene is TRBV27, the J gene TRBJ1-2; 7 bases align to TRBD1. Germline V gene lookup returns CDR1 MNHEY and CDR2 SMNVEV (reference sequence). This CDR3 has 14 amino acids. The V gene end was trimmed by 7 bases and the J gene end by 1 base; junction bases not matched to a gene: 6. The CDR3 DNA sequence: TGTGCCAGCAAACTAGACAGGGATAACTATGGCTACACCTTC. Translated: CASKLDRDNYGYTF.